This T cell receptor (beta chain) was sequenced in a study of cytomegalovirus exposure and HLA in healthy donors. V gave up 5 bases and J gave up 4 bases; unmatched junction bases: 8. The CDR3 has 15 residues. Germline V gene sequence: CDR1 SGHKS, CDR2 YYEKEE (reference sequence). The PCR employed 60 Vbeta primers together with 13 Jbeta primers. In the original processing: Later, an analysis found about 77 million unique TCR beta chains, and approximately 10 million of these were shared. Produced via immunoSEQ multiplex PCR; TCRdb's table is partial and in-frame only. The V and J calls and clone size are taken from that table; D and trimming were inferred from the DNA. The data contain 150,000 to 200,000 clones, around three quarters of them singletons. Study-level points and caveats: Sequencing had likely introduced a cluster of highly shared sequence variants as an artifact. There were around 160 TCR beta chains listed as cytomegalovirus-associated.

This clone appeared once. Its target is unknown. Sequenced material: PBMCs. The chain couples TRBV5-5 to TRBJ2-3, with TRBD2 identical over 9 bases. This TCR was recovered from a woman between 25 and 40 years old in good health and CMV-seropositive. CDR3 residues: CASRIAGDLSDTQYF. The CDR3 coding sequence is TGTGCCAGCAGGATAGCGGGAGATCTGTCAGATACGCAGTATTTT.